This entry is about one T cell receptor beta chain. The antigen it binds to is not known. Base qualities are not at hand, and no much larger clone is one base apart. The source of the sample is a study of T-cell memory formation after mild COVID-19 (dated by TCRdb to the early 2020s). Turning to the overall study: TCR sequence clusters from the two donors were found to be largely donor specific. In two donors, T-cell clones that expanded and contracted after mild COVID-19 were followed by sequencing TCRalpha and TCRbeta repertoires longitudinally. Two young, previously healthy adult volunteers, one female and one male, were included in the cohort.

The study at large found these results: Whether the second-wave clones peaking on day 37 were SARS-CoV-2 specific was not confirmed. Contracting CD4+ clones were located mainly in the CM and EM memory subsets, whereas CD8+ clones were found to be enriched in EMRA. Some responding clones were detected in pre-infection memory, which suggested that pre-existing cross-reactive memory T cells had joined the SARS-CoV-2 response. Only two mild cases were covered by the study, and larger cohorts that include severe cases with pre-infection samples were considered necessary. Balanced CD4/CD8 phenotypes were observed for clones contracting from day 15 to 85, whereas a bias towards CD4+ was observed for a second wave of clones expanding from day 15 to 37.

PBMCs were isolated by Ficoll-Paque density gradient centrifugation. The sequencer was an Illumina NovaSeq 6000. TCRalpha and TCRbeta cDNA libraries were built by 5'RACE with constant-segment primers, adding sample barcodes and unique molecular identifiers. RNA was extracted from every sample with Trizol reagent. Libraries were amplified in two PCR steps, with a second sample barcode and Illumina TruSeq adapters added in the second step. Libraries were sequenced on an Illumina NovaSeq with 2 x 150 bp paired-end reads. The authors' analysis ran thus. Demultiplexing of reads and collapsing into UMI-guided consensus sequences were performed with migec v1.2.7. Using mixcr v2.1.11, the UMI consensuses were aligned to TRA and TRB V and J templates and assembled into clonotypes. A clonotype was counted as expanded or contracted only if both edgeR and NoisET called the change significant, with noise models trained on biological replicates. For edgeR calls, a false discovery rate-adjusted p below 0.01 and a log2 fold-change threshold of 1 were applied. PCA with hierarchical clustering of max-normalized trajectories of the 1000 most abundant clonotypes was used as exploratory dynamics analysis. Separately sequenced CD4+ and CD8+ repertoires were used to assign a CD4 or CD8 phenotype to each responding clone. The raw public data were reprocessed by TCRdb itself: fastp quality trimming at Q25, MiXCR clonotype calling, in-frame beta chains only. One record per CDR3 amino acid sequence lists the most common genes and DNA. The V and J calls were not made by the authors but by TCRdb's processing. This sample comprises roughly 150,000 distinct CDR3 sequences, approximately 12% of them detected only once. Approximately 3.5% of the sample is in the top ten clones.

This sequence was found in a man in his late teens or twenties who had mild COVID-19 (a few samples of this study predate the infection). The sample titles of this study are shuffled in the database, so cell type and time point are left out; the donor was told from shared clones. The sequencing input was PBMCs or a T cell subset sorted from them (not recorded which).

The CDR3 amino acid sequence is: CAISESSNYGYTF. The nucleotide sequence is TGTGCCATCAGTGAATCCTCCAACTATGGCTACACCTTC. The chain links TRBV10-3 with TRBJ1-2; the D gene is not confidently resolved. The CDR3, from cysteine to phenylalanine, totals 13 residues. The retained sequence is limited to the CDR3, 39 bases, with the frame set at the first base. V loses 3 bases, J loses 2 bases, and the germline ends lie 7 bases apart. CDR1 and CDR2 are drawn from the germline V gene: ENHRY, SYGVKD.